This T cell receptor beta chain was retrieved from a study of tumor-infiltrating lymphocytes in primary liver carcinoma. Study results and limitations: Tumor region pairs showed greater overlap than either tumor-adjacent or tumor-blood pairs did. The difference in top-250-clone fraction between tumors and blood was significant, favoring tumors (p = 0.039).

A constant-region primer served to make TCR beta cDNA from roughly 500 ng total RNA. Libraries covering TCR beta were generated through three nested multiplex PCR rounds (using a slightly modified ARM-PCR). Running 9 to 11 cycles apiece, the first two PCR rounds relied on TRBV1-TRBV30 forward primers together with a C-beta reverse primer. TCRdb re-analysed the multiplex PCR reads in MiXCR, keeping a single row per CDR3 protein. This sample has about 99,000 distinct CDR3 sequences; around two thirds occur once, and the top ten carry over 9%. Trimming stripped 10 bases from V and 3 bases from J, with 15 bases between. Germline V gives CDR1 MDHEN, CDR2 SYDVKM. This CDR3 is built from 13 residues. Starting material for RNA and DNA co-extraction consisted of roughly 20-34 mg of unsorted bulk tissue. This clonotype was counted once. Its specificity is unknown. A much larger clonotype is one base distant, so this may be a read error.

The chain links TRBV28 to TRBJ2-5, with D hard to call. Material for sequencing was liver tumor tissue from sampling region 5. The subset was: tumor region T5, tumor centre. The clonotype comes from a woman aged 60-75 years with primary liver carcinoma and hepatitis B virus infection. CDR3 coding DNA: TGTGCCATCATGGTGGGCGCAGAAGAGACCCAGTACTTC. Residues: CAIMVGAEETQYF.